A selection of T cell receptor beta chains follows, all from one sample in a study of post-analysis software for immune sequencing data. TCRdb independently ran MiXCR on the PCR reads; one entry per CDR3 protein. The sample has roughly 800,000 distinct CDR3 sequences; approximately 53% are singletons. Sequences were obtained from blood. These receptors were obtained from a girl aged 10 to 17 with multiple sclerosis. CDR3s include the opening cysteine and the closing phenylalanine or tryptophan. Expanded clones are given a class, and other clones once, few, many or no size at all.

V gene	J gene	clone size	CDR3 protein
TRBV7-2	TRBJ1-2	few	CASSLGLWAAEYGYTF
TRBV7-9	TRBJ1-2	.	CASSLGRGSNYGYTF
TRBV13	TRBJ2-3	few	CASSTRGITDTQYF
TRBV20-1	TRBJ1-1	few	CSARGAAEGSSMNTEAFF
TRBV2	TRBJ2-7	.	CASSRDRAGPYEQYF
TRBV7-7	TRBJ2-1	.	CASSLSMVDEQFF
TRBV27	TRBJ1-2	.	CASSPLGGSNYGYTF
TRBV25-1	TRBJ2-5	.	CASRRTGVQETQYF
TRBV20-1	TRBJ2-7	many	CSARDPGTGVGEQYF
TRBV2	TRBJ2-3	.	CASSAHSSFITDTQYF
TRBV7-3	TRBJ2-1	.	CASSLSGRRGGPGNEQFF
TRBV12-3/TRBV12-4	TRBJ2-5	.	CASSDRDRGRETQYF
TRBV5-4	TRBJ2-3	.	CASSFLLAGGTSNTDTQYF
TRBV5-1	TRBJ2-1	.	CASSLDLSGGNEQFF
TRBV7-2	TRBJ1-1	.	CASSVQKNTEAFF
TRBV20-1	TRBJ2-7	few	CSARGESGSVYEQYF
TRBV4-1	TRBJ2-5	.	CASSQTPGFLETQYF
TRBV10-3	TRBJ1-2	few	CAISTGQDYGYTF
TRBV7-2	TRBJ1-2	.	CASSLKTVHGYTF
TRBV10-3	TRBJ2-1	few	CAISETAGGSNEQFF
TRBV20-1	TRBJ2-1	many	CSARDQDGNAYNEQFF
TRBV4-2	TRBJ2-4	.	CASSQVRGETKNIQYF
TRBV12-3/TRBV12-4	.	.	CASSLGGLASETQYF
TRBV9	TRBJ2-3	few	CASSPQAGGVDTQYF
TRBV20-1	TRBJ2-1	few	CSASQLAGGPYNEQFF
TRBV12-3/TRBV12-4	TRBJ1-4	.	CASRAGNEKLFF
TRBV14	TRBJ2-1	.	CASSQGSTSYNEQFF
TRBV6-6	.	.	CASSQGGQANSYNEQYF
TRBV27	TRBJ1-2	.	CASHRGRNYGYTF
TRBV20-1	TRBJ2-7	.	CSARPWTGGSYEQYF
TRBV20-1	TRBJ2-7	few	CSAQISSYEQYF
TRBV7-2	TRBJ2-7	.	CASSLTSGGRYEQYF
TRBV12-3/TRBV12-4	TRBJ2-1	.	CASSDRSGRGRGEQFF
TRBV20-1	TRBJ2-5	.	CSVGQGAEARTQYF
TRBV15	TRBJ2-7	few	CATSRETGSSYEQYF
TRBV15	TRBJ2-3	.	CATSWTGPFTDTQYF
TRBV9	TRBJ2-3	few	CASSVDDTQYF
TRBV13	TRBJ2-5	.	CASSLNNLYQETQYF
TRBV15	TRBJ2-7	.	CATSRLGWAGGVNEQYF
TRBV5-1	.	few	CASSDGTAHGEQYF
TRBV27	TRBJ2-3	.	CASCKLAGGGDTQYF
TRBV20-1	TRBJ1-2	.	CSATTLGPGYTF
TRBV7-6	TRBJ2-7	.	CASSHPGENYEQYF